This T cell receptor (beta chain) derives from a study of OX40 agonist ivuxolimab in advanced cancers. Whole-study context: Given to patients was ivuxolimab, an agonistic anti-OX40 (CD134) antibody. Study-level findings and limits: Expanded peripheral T cell antigen specificity was not determined. Clonal expansion was seen in CD4+ and CD8+ blood T cells by week 6 at 0.1 to 3.0 mg/kg. Some nonresponders likewise displayed low normalized T-cell clonal expansion.

This CDR3 region has 14 residues. V lost 4 bases and J lost 1, with 10 bases in between. In germline, CDR1 is ENHRY, CDR2 SYGVKD. As regards this clone: The target antigen is unknown.

Here immunoSEQ multiplex PCR was the method, and the copy in TCRdb shows in-frame clones only, minus some. The sample lists tens of thousands of clones, around 84% occurring once. The sample in question was CD4+ or CD8+ T cells sorted from blood, obtained in a trial of the OX40 agonist ivuxolimab. The V and J genes are TRBV10-3 and TRBJ1-1; D possibly corresponds to TRBD1 (5 bases). This clonotype was sampled from an adult with an advanced solid tumor such as melanoma, head and neck, liver or kidney cancer. The CDR3 coding sequence is TGTGCCATCAGTGTGTCGGGGGGGAACACTGAAGCTTTCTTT. Its protein is CAISVSGGNTEAFF.